Listed here is a single T cell receptor (beta chain). Its specific antigen is unknown. No qualities accompany the bases; no much larger clone lies one base away. Receptor libraries were prepared by 5' RACE. The run used a NextSeq 500. In the TCR library protocol, unique molecular identifiers were attached to individual cDNA molecules to correct for PCR bias and sequencing error. Both TCR alpha and beta chains were sequenced, and tight co-correlation was observed between alpha and beta sequence abundances in each sample. The study's processing was this. Decombinator V4 was used to annotate the V gene, J gene and CDR3 of the TCR sequences. Expanded TCRs were defined as changing significantly between any two time points under a Poisson model with p below 0.0001. Abundances of TCRs were expressed as counts per million after normalisation to the total number of TCRs sequenced in each sample. TRAV1-2 paired with TRAJ12, TRAJ20 or TRAJ33 defined MAIT TCRs, while TRAV10 paired with TRAJ18 defined iNKT TCRs. VDJdb, accessed on 1 November 2021, was searched for TCRs annotated for CMV, EBV and SARS-CoV-2, and TCRs annotated for more than one antigen were excluded. The public reads were quality trimmed at Q25 with fastp and then assembled into clones with MiXCR by TCRdb, keeping productive beta chains. Every entry covers one CDR3 protein and lists the most common genes and DNA from its rows. What appears here as the V and J calls and clone size reflects TCRdb's work, not the paper's. This sample holds about 60,000 distinct CDR3 sequences; about 15% were observed only once. The top ten clones comprise 9% to 10% of the sample.

This entry is derived from a study of early T cells in non-severe SARS-CoV-2 infection (dated by TCRdb to the early 2020s). As for the study more broadly: Because TCR sequencing was done on bulk RNA from unsorted whole blood, the alpha and beta chains could not be paired. The paper as a whole reports these results and caveats: VDJdb matching was skewed toward anti-spike CD8 responses and likely underestimated virus-specific expansions by missing private and CD4 specificities.

The study was a case-control design nested within a healthcare worker cohort in London, UK, with weekly nasopharyngeal swab PCR tests and blood sampling. Between 23 and 31 March 2020, the week of the UK lockdown, healthcare workers were enrolled and then followed up weekly for as long as 16 weeks. Trimming removed 6 bases from V and 0 bases from J; the gene matches leave 4 bases unexplained. In the germline V gene, CDR1 corresponds to SGDLS and CDR2 to YYNGEE. The CDR3 has 14 amino acids, counting the end cysteine and phenylalanine. Only the CDR3 region is kept as DNA, spanning 42 bases read in frame from base 1.

The chain joins TRBV9 to TRBJ2-3, and 7 junctional nucleotides match TRBD1. This receptor was obtained from an adult who was a healthcare worker with PCR-confirmed SARS-CoV-2 infection or an uninfected control (not recorded which). Sequencing was performed on whole blood, taken at baseline. The DNA sequence is as follows: TGTGCCAGCAAACAGGGGCCTAGCACAGATACGCAGTATTTT. It codes for CASKQGPSTDTQYF.